This T cell receptor (beta chain) was found in a study of response to subunit inactivated influenza vaccine. Regarding the study as a whole: Each seasonal flu vaccination may recruit only limited new T cells, authors suggested.

Per the germline V gene, CDR1 is SNHLY and CDR2 is FYNNEI. Trimming took 7 bases from V and 5 from J, leaving 12 bases between them. The CDR3 length is 13 residues. TCRdb passed the RT-PCR reads through MiXCR, listing each CDR3 protein once. The top ten clones hold around 7.6% of a sample with 600,000 to 850,000 distinct CDR3 sequences, about 15% of them seen once. This clonotype was counted between two and nine times. Its target is unknown. The receptor's source is a man aged 45-60 years who received an inactivated influenza vaccine. This sample comprised PBMCs from blood, obtained 14 to 15 days before vaccination. This rearrangement joins TRBV2 to TRBJ1-5, with D uncertain. CDR3: CASTRTIYQPQHF. DNA for the CDR3: TGTGCCAGCACCCGGACGATCTATCAGCCCCAGCATTTT.